The clone carrying this TCR beta chain has just a few counts. Original processing methods: Researchers report that nucleated cell counts were estimated from reference gene primer amplification. The assay was immunoSEQ multiplex PCR, and TCRdb's table has in-frame clones only and misses some. The V and J calls and clone size were taken over from that table, and D and trimming were inferred from the DNA. The repertoire holds about 140,000 clones, 76% seen once, with around 4.8% in the top ten. This specimen comes from a study of blood T cell repertoires in COVID-19. Across the whole study: Italy, Spain and the United States were the sources of the convalescent and acute COVID-19 samples. PBMCs, B-cell-depleted T cells, or T cells were the source of the cDNA or gDNA that made up the material.

The V gene's germline CDR1 is LGHNA and CDR2 YNFKEQ. CDR3 length: 13 amino acids. The V end was cut by 0 bases, the J end by 11 bases, with 11 bases between. Sequenced material: peripheral blood. The receptor comes from a woman older than 75 with active or convalescent COVID-19. This chain links TRBV4-2 with TRBJ1-5; D might be TRBD1 (5 bases). The CDR3, as DNA: TGTGCCAGCAGCCAAGATCGGGGGAGAACCCAGCATTTT. It specifies CASSQDRGRTQHF.